This T cell receptor beta chain was captured in a study of T cells in localized non-small cell lung cancer. Overall study results and limits: Only one tumor region went through sequencing, so heterogeneity may still be there. Uninvolved adjacent lung had higher T cell clonality than tumor and all other tissues. Appearances in adjacent lung were noted for a median approximately 61 of the top 100 tumor clones. A raised T cell density in blood coincided with lengthier overall survival.

On this clone: Its antigen is not identified.

The CDR3 loop spans 15 amino acids. Germline CDR1 and CDR2: MDHEN and SYDVKM. The V end was cut by 3 bases, the J end by 1 base, with 13 bases between. Sequencing used immunoSEQ multiplex PCR; TCRdb keeps in-frame clones, though not all of them. The table lists some 82,000 clones, about three quarters of them singletons. The chain recombines TRBV28 with TRBJ2-7, with D uncertain. This sequence was found in a man aged 40 to 70 with stage II squamous cell lung carcinoma. The sample in question was PBMCs, obtained before any cancer treatment. Written as DNA, the CDR3 is TGTGCCAGCAGTTTTCGAACAGCGCTTTCCTACGAGCAGTACTTC. It yields the protein CASSFRTALSYEQYF.